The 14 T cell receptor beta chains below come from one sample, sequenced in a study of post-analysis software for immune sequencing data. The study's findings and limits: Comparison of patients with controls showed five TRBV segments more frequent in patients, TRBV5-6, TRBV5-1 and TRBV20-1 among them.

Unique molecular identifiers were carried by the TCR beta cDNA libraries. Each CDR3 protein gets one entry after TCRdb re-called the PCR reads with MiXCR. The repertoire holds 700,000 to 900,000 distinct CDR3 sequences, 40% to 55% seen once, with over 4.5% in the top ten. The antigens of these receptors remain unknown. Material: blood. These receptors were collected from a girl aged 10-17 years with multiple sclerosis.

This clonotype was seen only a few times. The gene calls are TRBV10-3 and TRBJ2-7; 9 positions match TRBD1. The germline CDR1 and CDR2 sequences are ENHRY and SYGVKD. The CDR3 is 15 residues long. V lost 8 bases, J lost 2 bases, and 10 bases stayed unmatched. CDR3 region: CAIRRPGTGPYEQYF. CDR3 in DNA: TGTGCCATCCGTCGACCCGGGACAGGGCCCTACGAGCAGTACTTC.

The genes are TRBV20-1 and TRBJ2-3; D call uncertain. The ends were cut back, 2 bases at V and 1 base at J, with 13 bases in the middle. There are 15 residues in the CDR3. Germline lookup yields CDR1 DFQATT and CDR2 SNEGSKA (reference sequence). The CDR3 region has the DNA TGCAGTGCTAGACGTCCCCTGGGTGGCACAGATACGCAGTATTTT. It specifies CSARRPLGGTDTQYF.

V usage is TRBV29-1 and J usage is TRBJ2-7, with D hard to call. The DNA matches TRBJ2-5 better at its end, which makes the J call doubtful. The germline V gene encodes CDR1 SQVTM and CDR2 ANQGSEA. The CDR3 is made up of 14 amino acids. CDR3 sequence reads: CSVEDVLMVETQYF. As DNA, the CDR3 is TGCAGCGTTGAAGACGTCCTTATGGTGGAGACCCAGTACTTC.

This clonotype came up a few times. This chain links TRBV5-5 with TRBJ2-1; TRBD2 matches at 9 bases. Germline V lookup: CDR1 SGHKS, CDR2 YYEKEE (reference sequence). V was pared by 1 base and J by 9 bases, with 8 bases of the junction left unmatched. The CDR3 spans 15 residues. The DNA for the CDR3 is TGTGCCAGCAGCTTGTCGGGACTAGCAGATTTTGAGCAGTTCTTC. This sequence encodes CASSLSGLADFEQFF.

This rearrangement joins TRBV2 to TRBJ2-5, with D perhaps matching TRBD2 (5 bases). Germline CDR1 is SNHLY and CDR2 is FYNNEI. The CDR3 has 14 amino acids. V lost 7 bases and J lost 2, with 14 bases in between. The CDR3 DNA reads TGTGCCAGCACCAAGCGGACGGGGCAAGAGACCCAGTACTTC. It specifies CASTKRTGQETQYF.

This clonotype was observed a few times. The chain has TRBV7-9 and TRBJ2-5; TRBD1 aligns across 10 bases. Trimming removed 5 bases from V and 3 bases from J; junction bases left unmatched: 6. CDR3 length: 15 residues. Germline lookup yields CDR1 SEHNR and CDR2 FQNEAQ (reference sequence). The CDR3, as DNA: TGTGCCAGCAGCCGAGGACAGGGGGTGGAAGAGACCCAGTACTTC. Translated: CASSRGQGVEETQYF. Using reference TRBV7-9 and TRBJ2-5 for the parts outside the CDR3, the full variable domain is DTGVSQNPRHKITKRGQNVTFRCDPISEHNRLYWYRQTLGQGPEFLTYFQNEAQLEKSRLLSDRFSAERPKGSFSTLEIQRTEQGDSAMYLCASSRGQGVEETQYFGPGTRLLVL.

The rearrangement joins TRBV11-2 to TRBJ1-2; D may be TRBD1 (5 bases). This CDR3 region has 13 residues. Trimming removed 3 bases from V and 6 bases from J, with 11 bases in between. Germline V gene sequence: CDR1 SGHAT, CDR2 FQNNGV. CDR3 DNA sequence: TGTGCCAGCAGCTTTCAGGGAGAGAATGGCTACACCTTC. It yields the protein CASSFQGENGYTF.

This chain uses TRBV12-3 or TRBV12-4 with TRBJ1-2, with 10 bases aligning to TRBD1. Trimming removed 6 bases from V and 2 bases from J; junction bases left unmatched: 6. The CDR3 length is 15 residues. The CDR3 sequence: CASSPAGQGNYGYTF. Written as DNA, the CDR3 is TGTGCCAGCAGCCCCGCGGGACAGGGGAACTATGGCTACACCTTC.

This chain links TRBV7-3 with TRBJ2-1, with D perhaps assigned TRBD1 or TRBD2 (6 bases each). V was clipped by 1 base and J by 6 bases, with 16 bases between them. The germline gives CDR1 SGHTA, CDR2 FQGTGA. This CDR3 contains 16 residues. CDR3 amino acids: CASSLNGGPPFNEQFF. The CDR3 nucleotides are TGTGCCAGCAGCTTAAATGGGGGGCCTCCCTTCAATGAGCAGTTCTTC.

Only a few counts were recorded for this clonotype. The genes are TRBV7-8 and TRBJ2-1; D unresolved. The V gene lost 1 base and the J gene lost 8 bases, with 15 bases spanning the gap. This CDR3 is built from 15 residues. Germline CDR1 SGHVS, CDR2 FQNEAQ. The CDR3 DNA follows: TGTGCCAGCAGCTTAGTCGGCTTCGGCCCCCATGAGCAGTTCTTC. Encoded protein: CASSLVGFGPHEQFF.

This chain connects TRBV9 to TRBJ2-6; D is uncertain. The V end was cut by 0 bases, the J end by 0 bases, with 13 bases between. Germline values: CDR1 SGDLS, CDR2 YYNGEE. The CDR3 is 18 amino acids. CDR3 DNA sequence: TGTGCCAGCAGCGTAGACCCGGGTTGGGTCTCTGGGGCCAACGTCCTGACTTTC. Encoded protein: CASSVDPGWVSGANVLTF.

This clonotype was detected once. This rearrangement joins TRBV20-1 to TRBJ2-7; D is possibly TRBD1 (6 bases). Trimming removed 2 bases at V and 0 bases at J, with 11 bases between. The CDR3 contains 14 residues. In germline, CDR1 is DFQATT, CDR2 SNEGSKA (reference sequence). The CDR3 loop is CSARPDRISYEQYF. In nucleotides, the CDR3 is TGCAGTGCTAGACCTGACAGGATCTCCTACGAGCAGTACTTC.

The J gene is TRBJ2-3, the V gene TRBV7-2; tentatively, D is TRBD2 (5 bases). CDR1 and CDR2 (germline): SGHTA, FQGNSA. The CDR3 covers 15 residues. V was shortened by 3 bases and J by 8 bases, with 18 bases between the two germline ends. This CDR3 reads CASSLTTWAPATQYF. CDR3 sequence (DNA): TGTGCCAGCAGCTTGACTACTTGGGCCCCTGCTACGCAGTATTTT.

DNA of the CDR3: TGTGCCAGCAGCCCCCGGACTAGCGGGAGTTTTGAGACCCAGTACTTC. It is translated as CASSPRTSGSFETQYF. This chain joins TRBV7-9 and TRBJ2-5; 13 bases line up with TRBD2. CDR3 length: 16 residues. The germline CDR1 and CDR2 sequences are SEHNR and FQNEAQ (reference sequence). Trimming removed 5 bases from V and 5 bases from J; junction bases left unmatched: 8.